This T cell receptor (beta chain) was sequenced for a study of shared clonotypes between healthy human individuals. Across the whole study: Three plates were used per donor for CD4 naive, three for CD4 memory, two for CD8 naive and one for CD8 memory.

In the case of this clone: The antigen is undetermined.

The study's findings and limits: Memory subsets had estimated richness that was generally smaller than that of naive subsets.

Sequencing used immunoSEQ multiplex PCR; TCRdb keeps in-frame clones, though not all of them. Of fewer than 2.5 million clones detected, over 85% appear once; the ten largest clones hold around 0.37%. Recent acute infections and vaccinations were absent in the healthy HIV-negative adult donors. Adults of Caucasian background living in Nashville, Tennessee made up all donors. The clonotype was recovered from a man aged 18-30 years in good health. Some clones in this sample may be carry-over from other donors' samples. Input material: naive CD4+ T cells from PBMCs. Subset reported: CD45RA+ positively selected.

CDR3 amino acids: CASSPGTGLGYTF. Here the CDR3 DNA reads TGTGCCAGCAGCCCTGGGACAGGACTTGGCTACACCTTC. J is TRBJ1-2 and V is TRBV11-2; the match to TRBD1 covers 8 bases. CDR1 and CDR2 from the germline V gene are SGHAT and FQNNGV. Trimming took 5 bases from V and 7 from J; bases not matched to a gene: 6. The CDR3 runs 13 residues.